This TCR beta chain emerged from a study of radiation and T cells in renal cell carcinoma. Profiling relied on immunoSEQ multiplex PCR, and the TCRdb table lists in-frame clones only, not all of them. Among approximately 16,000 clones listed, around 60% were seen once. The treatment was: treatment-naive control, cytoreductive nephrectomy. The receptor was derived from a man aged 45-65 years with renal cell carcinoma. The input for sequencing was tumor tissue, taken from a patient whose treatment was nephrectomy without radiotherapy.

Written as DNA, the CDR3 is TGTGCCAGCAGTTACTCCCGCGGGGCCGAGCAGTACTTC. This translates into CASSYSRGAEQYF. The rearrangement uses TRBV6-6 and TRBJ2-7, with a possible D match to TRBD2 (6 bases). The CDR3 is made up of 13 amino acids. Germline CDR1 is MNHNY and CDR2 is SVGAGI (reference sequence). V shed 0 bases and J shed 6 bases, with 9 bases lying between them.